This is a list of T cell receptor beta chains from one sample in a study of T cell responses to AZD1222 COVID-19 vaccine. The assay was immunoSEQ multiplex PCR, and TCRdb's table has in-frame clones only and misses some. This sample carries under 85,000 clones, 88% of them seen once, and the ten largest clones take 11%. The sample here was peripheral blood, taken on day 0 of AZD1222 vaccination. The receptor source for this set is an adult in good health. The CDR3 runs from the conserved cysteine through the conserved F or W. The D gene is left open where the match is weak. The size field is filled for only some rows; it gives once, few, many or a size class.

v_gene	d_gene	abundance	j_gene	CDR3aa	CDR3nt
TRBV6-4	TRBD1	-	TRBJ2-1	CASSLQGFSYNEQFF	TGTGCCAGCAGTTTACAGGGGTTTTCCTACAATGAGCAGTTCTTC
TRBV27	-	-	TRBJ1-4	CASSLNSATNEKLFF	TGTGCCAGCAGTCTAAACAGCGCAACTAATGAAAAACTGTTTTTT
TRBV14	-	few	TRBJ1-3	CASSQGGVGPGNTIYF	TGTGCCAGCAGCCAAGGAGGCGTCGGACCTGGAAACACCATATATTTT
TRBV29-1	TRBD2	-	TRBJ2-5	CSPKVGGRETQYF	TGCAGCCCCAAGGTGGGCGGGAGGGAGACCCAGTACTTC
TRBV6-5	TRBD1	-	TRBJ1-2	CASRDRPNYGYTF	TGTGCCAGCAGGGACAGGCCGAACTATGGCTACACCTTC
TRBV2	TRBD1	-	TRBJ1-5	CASSVRQGLQPQHF	TGTGCCAGCAGTGTCCGACAGGGGCTTCAGCCCCAGCATTTT
TRBV11-2	TRBD2	-	TRBJ2-3	CASSSTSGRTDTQYF	TGTGCCAGCAGTTCGACTAGCGGGCGCACAGATACGCAGTATTTT
TRBV5-1	TRBD1	few	TRBJ2-2	CASSGDRVVTGELFF	TGCGCCAGCAGCGGGGACAGGGTAGTAACCGGGGAGCTGTTTTTT
TRBV5-4	TRBD2	-	TRBJ2-7	CASSLRTLLAGVTYEQYF	TGTGCCAGCAGCTTGAGAACATTGCTAGCGGGAGTGACCTACGAGCAGTACTTC
TRBV29-1	TRBD2	-	TRBJ2-5	CSVSLAGGTLQETQYF	TGCAGCGTTTCGCTAGCGGGGGGGACGCTCCAAGAGACCCAGTACTTC
TRBV5-1	-	-	TRBJ2-5	CASSLELDLQETQYF	TGCGCCAGCAGCTTGGAACTGGATCTACAGGAGACCCAGTACTTC